This paragraph covers one T cell receptor beta chain sequence. The data originate from a study of blood T cell repertoires in COVID-19. Study context: There were acute and convalescent COVID-19 samples, and they came from the United States, Italy and Spain. Sources were T cells, B-cell-depleted T cells, or PBMCs; the material itself was cDNA or gDNA.

Per the germline V gene, CDR1 is KGHDR and CDR2 is SFDVKD. The CDR3 extends over 15 amino acids. V lost 1 base to trimming and J lost 5 bases, with 14 bases between them. Original data processing: Researchers report that nucleated cell counts were estimated from reference gene primer amplification. Produced via immunoSEQ multiplex PCR; TCRdb's table is partial and in-frame only. The V and J calls and clone size are taken from that table; D and trimming were inferred from the DNA. The sample consists of approximately 190,000 clones, 79% of them appearing once. The receptor was isolated from a man in his 60s with active or convalescent COVID-19. The chain joins TRBV24-1 to TRBJ2-7; TRBD2 might be the D (6 bases). Sequencing was done on a sample of peripheral blood. Here the CDR3 reads CATSDFGGGVDEQYF. DNA of the CDR3: TGTGCCACCAGTGATTTTGGGGGAGGAGTGGACGAGCAGTACTTC.